This T cell receptor beta chain emerged from a study of T-cell reconstitution after alpha-beta-depleted transplantation in children (dated by TCRdb to 2016 to 2017). About the full investigation: T-cell immune reconstitution after TCRalphabeta/CD19-depleted allogeneic hematopoietic cell transplantation in children was quantitatively tracked in the study by means of TCR repertoire profiling.

In light of the paper, this sample's treatment or condition label describes: allogeneic hematopoietic cell transplantation with graft depleted of TCRalphabeta T cells and CD19 B cells. The transplant recipients were children given TCRalphabeta/CD19-depleted allogeneic hematopoietic cell grafts. General findings and caveats noted by the study authors: Over the following months the frequencies of hyperexpanded clones went down, and after one year T-cell counts and TCRbeta diversity were mostly credited to newly produced T cells. Apparently early alphabetaT-cell count recovery about two months after transplant reportedly relied on only several hundred rapidly expanded clones derived from non-depleted graft cells. The high TCRbeta diversity at day 60 in some patients was ascribed to recipient T cells and intrathymic progenitors that had survived conditioning.

For this clonotype: The target of this receptor is not known. Base-call qualities are not available, and no considerably larger clone is one nucleotide away.

The protocol used for the library was PCR. Sequencing relied on an Illumina HiSeq 2500. TCR libraries were prepared with molecular barcoding, using unique molecular identifiers to normalize TCRbeta repertoire quantification. The public reads were run again by TCRdb, first through fastp at Q25 and then through MiXCR, and only productive beta chains were kept. Records with the same CDR3 protein are collapsed into one entry carrying the most frequent genes and DNA. The sample table lists about 460,000 distinct CDR3 sequences, 11% of them with a count of one. The ten largest clonotypes hold approximately 15% of the sample. The input for sequencing was PBMCs, mostly from graft donor cells, taken 180 days after TCRalphabeta/CD19-depleted stem cell transplant. This TCR was recovered from a female patient aged 2-9 years who had a stem cell transplant for aplastic anemia, so the T cells may come from the graft donor.

At the DNA level, the sequence is TGTGCCAGCAGTTTTGCGTGGCAGCTCGGCGTTAGGGCCAAAAACATTCAGTACTTC. It encodes CASSFAWQLGVRAKNIQYF. The rearrangement joined TRBV28 to TRBJ2-4, with the D gene call left open. Cut back by 3 bases and 1 base, the V and J ends lie 22 bases apart. From the germline V gene, CDR1 is MDHEN and CDR2 is SYDVKM. The CDR3 goes from the cysteine to the phenylalanine over 19 residues. CDR3 DNA only is kept here, 57 bases in frame from base 1.